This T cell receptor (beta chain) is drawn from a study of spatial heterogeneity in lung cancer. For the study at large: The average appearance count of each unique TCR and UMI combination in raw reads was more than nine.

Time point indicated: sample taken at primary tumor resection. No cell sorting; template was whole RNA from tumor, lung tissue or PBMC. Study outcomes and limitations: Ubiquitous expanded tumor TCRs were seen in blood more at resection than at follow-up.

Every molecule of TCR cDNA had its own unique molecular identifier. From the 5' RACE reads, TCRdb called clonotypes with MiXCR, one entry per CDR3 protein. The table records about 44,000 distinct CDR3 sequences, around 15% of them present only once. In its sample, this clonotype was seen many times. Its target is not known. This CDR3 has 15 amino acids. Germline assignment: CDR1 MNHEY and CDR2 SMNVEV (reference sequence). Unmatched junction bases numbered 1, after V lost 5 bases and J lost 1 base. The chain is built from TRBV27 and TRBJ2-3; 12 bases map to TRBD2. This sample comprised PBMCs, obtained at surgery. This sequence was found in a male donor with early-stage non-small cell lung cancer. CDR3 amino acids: CASSRTSGGTDTQYF. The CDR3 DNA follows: TGTGCCAGCAGTCGGACTAGCGGGGGCACAGATACGCAGTATTTT.